A single T cell receptor (beta chain) is shown here with its context. This sample stems from a study of blood T cell repertoires in COVID-19. The overall study: From the United States, Italy and Spain came samples of acute and convalescent COVID-19. T cells, B-cell-depleted T cells, or PBMCs provided the cDNA or gDNA that served as material.

Generated by immunoSEQ multiplex PCR, the TCRdb table keeps only in-frame clones and is missing some. The sample has around 100,000 clones; roughly 87% are singletons. V shed 0 bases and J 4 bases; nucleotides not matched to a gene: 4. Germline V gives CDR1 KGHSY, CDR2 FQNENV. The CDR3 runs 15 residues. The sample comprised peripheral blood. The TCR sequence derives from a human donor in a cohort sampled during active COVID-19. The gene calls are TRBV16 and TRBJ1-1; 8 bases align to TRBD1. CDR3 nucleotide sequence: TGTGCCAGCAGCCAATCGAGGACAGGGACCACTGAAGCTTTCTTT. Its protein is CASSQSRTGTTEAFF.